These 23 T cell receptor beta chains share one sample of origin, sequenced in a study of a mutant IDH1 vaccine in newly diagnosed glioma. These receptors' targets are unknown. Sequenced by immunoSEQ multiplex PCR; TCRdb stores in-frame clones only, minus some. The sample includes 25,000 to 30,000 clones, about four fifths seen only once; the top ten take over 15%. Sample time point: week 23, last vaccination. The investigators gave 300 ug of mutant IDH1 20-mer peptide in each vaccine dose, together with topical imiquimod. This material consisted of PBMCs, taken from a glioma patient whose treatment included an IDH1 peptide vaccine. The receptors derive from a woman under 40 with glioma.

The chain's CDR3 is CASSSTDLTEAFF. CDR3 coding DNA: TGTGCCAGCTCATCGACAGATTTGACTGAAGCTTTCTTT. The J gene is TRBJ1-1, the V gene TRBV18; TRBD1 is a possible D gene (5 bases). V was trimmed by 5 bases and J by 5 bases, leaving 12 bases between them. The germline gives CDR1 KGHSH, CDR2 LQKENI. CDR3 size: 13 residues.

CDR3 coding DNA: TGTGCCAGCAGCTTGGCAGGGGCACCTAAAGAGACCCAGTACTTC. Amino acids: CASSLAGAPKETQYF. V usage is TRBV5-6 and J usage is TRBJ2-5, with D possibly TRBD1 on 6 matching bases. V lost 0 bases to trimming and J lost 3 bases, with 12 bases between them. Germline CDR1 reads SGHDT; CDR2 reads YYEEEE. The length of the CDR3 is 15 residues.

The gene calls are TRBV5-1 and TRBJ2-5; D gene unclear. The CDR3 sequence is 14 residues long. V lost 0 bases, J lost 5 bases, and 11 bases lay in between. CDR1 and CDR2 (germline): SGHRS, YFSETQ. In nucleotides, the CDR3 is TGCGCCAGCAGCTTGGGGGGAAGTGGGGAGACCCAGTACTTC. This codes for CASSLGGSGETQYF.

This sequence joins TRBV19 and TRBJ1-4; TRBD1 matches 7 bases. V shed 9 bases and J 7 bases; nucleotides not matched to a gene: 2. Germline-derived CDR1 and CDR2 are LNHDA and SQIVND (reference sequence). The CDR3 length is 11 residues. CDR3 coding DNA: TGTGCCAGCCGACAGGGTGAAAAACTGTTTTTT. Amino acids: CASRQGEKLFF. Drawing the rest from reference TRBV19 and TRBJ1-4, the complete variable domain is DGGITQSPKYLFRKEGQNVTLSCEQNLNHDAMYWYRQDPGQGLRLIYYSQIVNDFQKGDIAEGYSVSREKKESFPLTVTSAQKNPTAFYLCASRQGEKLFFGSGTQLSVL.

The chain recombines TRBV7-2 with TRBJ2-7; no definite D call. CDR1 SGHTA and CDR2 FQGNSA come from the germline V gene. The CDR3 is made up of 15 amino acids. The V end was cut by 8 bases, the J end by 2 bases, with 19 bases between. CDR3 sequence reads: CASCSARAGPYEQYF. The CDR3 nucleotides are TGTGCCAGCTGTTCAGCTAGGGCAGGACCCTACGAGCAGTACTTC.

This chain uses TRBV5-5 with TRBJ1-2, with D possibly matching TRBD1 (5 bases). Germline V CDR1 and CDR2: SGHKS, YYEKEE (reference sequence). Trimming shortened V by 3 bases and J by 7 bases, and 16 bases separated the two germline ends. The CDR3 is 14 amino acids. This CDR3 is CASSSVGGPPGYTF. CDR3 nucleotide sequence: TGTGCCAGCAGCTCGGTGGGGGGACCCCCTGGCTACACCTTC. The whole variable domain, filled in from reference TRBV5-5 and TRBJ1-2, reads DAGVTQSPTHLIKTRGQQVTLRCSPISGHKSVSWYQQVLGQGPQFIFQYYEKEERGRGNFPDRFSARQFPNYSSELNVNALLLGDSALYLCASSSVGGPPGYTFGSGTRLTVV.

The DNA of the CDR3 is TGTGCCAGCAGCCAAGGGGACAGGGCTTATGGCTACACCTTC. Translation: CASSQGDRAYGYTF. The chain recombines TRBV27 with TRBJ1-2; TRBD1 aligns across 9 bases. V lost 6 bases, J lost 5 bases, and 7 bases stayed unmatched. CDR1 is MNHEY, CDR2 SMNVEV, per germline (reference sequence). The CDR3 sequence is 14 residues long.

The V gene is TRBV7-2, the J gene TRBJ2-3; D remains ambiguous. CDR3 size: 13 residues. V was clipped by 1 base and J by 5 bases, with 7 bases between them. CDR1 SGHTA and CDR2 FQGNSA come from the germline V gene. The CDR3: CASSLGALDTQYF. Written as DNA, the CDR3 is TGTGCCAGCAGCTTAGGGGCCCTAGATACGCAGTATTTT.

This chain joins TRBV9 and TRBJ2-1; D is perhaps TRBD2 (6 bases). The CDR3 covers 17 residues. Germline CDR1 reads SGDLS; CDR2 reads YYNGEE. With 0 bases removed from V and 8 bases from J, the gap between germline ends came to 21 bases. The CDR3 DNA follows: TGTGCCAGCAGCGTAGTCGGGGGAGGCGCGTCTTCCCATGAGCAGTTCTTC. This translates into CASSVVGGGASSHEQFF. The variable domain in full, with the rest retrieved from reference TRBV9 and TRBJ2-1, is DSGVTQTPKHLITATGQRVTLRCSPRSGDLSVYWYQQSLDQGLQFLIQYYNGEERAKGNILERFSAQQFPDLHSELNLSSLELGDSALYFCASSVVGGGASSHEQFFGPGTRLTVL.

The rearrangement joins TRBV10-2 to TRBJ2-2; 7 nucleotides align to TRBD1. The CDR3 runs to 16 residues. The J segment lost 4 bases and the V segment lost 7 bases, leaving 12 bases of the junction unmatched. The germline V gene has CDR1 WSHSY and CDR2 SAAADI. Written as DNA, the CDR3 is TGCGCCAGCAAGGATGGGGAAGGGGGCGCCACCGGGGAGCTGTTTTTT. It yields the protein CASKDGEGGATGELFF.

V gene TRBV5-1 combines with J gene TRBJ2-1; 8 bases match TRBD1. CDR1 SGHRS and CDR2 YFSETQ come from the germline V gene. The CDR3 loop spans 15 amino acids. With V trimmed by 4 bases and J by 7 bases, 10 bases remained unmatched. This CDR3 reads CASSPGQGAGNEQFF. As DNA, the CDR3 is TGCGCCAGCAGCCCTGGCCAGGGGGCAGGAAATGAGCAGTTCTTC.

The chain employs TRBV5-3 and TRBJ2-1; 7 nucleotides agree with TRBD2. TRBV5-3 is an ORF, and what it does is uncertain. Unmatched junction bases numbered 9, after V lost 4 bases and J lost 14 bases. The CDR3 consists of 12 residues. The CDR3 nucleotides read TGTGCCAGAAGCCCCGTGGGGCGGGGGAAGTTCTTC. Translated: CARSPVGRGKFF.

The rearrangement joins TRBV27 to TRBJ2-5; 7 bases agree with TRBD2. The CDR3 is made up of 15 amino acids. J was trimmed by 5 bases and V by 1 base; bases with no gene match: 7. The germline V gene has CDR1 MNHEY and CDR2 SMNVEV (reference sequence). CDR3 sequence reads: CASSLWGGFAETQYF. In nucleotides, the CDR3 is TGTGCCAGCAGTTTATGGGGGGGGTTTGCTGAGACCCAGTACTTC.

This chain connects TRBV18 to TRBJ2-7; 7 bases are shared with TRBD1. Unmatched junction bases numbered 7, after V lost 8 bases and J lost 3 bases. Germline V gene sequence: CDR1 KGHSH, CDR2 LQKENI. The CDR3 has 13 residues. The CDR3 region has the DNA TGTGCCAGCGTTACAGGGGCGGGCTACGAGCAGTACTTC. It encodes CASVTGAGYEQYF.

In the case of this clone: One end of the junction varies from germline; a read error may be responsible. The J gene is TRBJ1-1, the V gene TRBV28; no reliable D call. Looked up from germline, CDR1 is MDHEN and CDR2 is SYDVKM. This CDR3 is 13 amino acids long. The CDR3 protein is CASSLSRVQVSIF. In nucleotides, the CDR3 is TGTGCCAGCAGCCTAAGTCGGGTTCAGGTATCCATTTTT. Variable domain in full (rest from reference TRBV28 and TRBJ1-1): DVKVTQSSRYLVKRTGEKVFLECVQDMDHENMFWYRQDPGLGLRLIYFSYDVKMKEKGDIPEGYSVSREKKERFSLILESASTNQTSMYLCASSLSRVQVSIFGQGTRLTVV.

DNA for the CDR3: TGTGCCAGCAGCCCGAAAACAGGGGGGACTGAAGCTTTCTTT. Its translation: CASSPKTGGTEAFF. V usage is TRBV7-8 and J usage is TRBJ1-1; the match to TRBD1 covers 8 bases. CDR3 size: 14 residues. Germline lookup yields CDR1 SGHVS and CDR2 FQNEAQ. V lost 5 bases, J lost 5 bases, and 7 bases stayed unmatched.

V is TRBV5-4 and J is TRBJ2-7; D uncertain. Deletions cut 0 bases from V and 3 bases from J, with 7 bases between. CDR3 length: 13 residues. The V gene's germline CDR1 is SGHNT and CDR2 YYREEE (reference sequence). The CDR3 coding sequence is TGTGCCAGCAGCTTGGAATCCAGCTACGAGCAGTACTTC. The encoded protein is CASSLESSYEQYF.

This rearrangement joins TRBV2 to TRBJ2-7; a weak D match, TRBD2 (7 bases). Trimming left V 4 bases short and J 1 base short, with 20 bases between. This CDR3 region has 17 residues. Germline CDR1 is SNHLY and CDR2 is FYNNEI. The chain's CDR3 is CASSGALRGGQSYEQYF. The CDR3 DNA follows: TGTGCCAGCAGTGGGGCTCTGAGGGGGGGCCAATCCTACGAGCAGTACTTC.

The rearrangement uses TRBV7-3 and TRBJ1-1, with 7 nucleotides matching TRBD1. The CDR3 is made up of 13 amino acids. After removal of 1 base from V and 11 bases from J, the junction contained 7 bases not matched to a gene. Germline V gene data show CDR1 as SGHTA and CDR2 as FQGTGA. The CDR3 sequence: CASSLNRQGDAFF. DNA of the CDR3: TGTGCCAGCAGCTTAAACAGACAGGGAGACGCTTTCTTT.

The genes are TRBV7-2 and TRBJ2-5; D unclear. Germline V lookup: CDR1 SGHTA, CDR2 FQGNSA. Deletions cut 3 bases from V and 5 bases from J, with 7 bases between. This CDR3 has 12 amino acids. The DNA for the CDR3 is TGTGCCAGCAGCTTCTTCACGGAGACCCAGTACTTC. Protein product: CASSFFTETQYF.

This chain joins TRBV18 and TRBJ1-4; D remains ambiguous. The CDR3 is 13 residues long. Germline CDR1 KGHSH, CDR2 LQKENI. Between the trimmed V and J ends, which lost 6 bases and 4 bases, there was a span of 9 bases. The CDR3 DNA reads TGTGCCAGCTCTCCCTCCGTTAATGAAAAACTGTTTTTT. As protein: CASSPSVNEKLFF. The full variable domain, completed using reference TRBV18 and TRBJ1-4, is NAGVMQNPRHLVRRRGQEARLRCSPMKGHSHVYWYRQLPEEGLKFMVYLQKENIIDESGMPKERFSAEFPKEGPSILRIQQVVRGDSAAYFCASSPSVNEKLFFGSGTQLSVL.

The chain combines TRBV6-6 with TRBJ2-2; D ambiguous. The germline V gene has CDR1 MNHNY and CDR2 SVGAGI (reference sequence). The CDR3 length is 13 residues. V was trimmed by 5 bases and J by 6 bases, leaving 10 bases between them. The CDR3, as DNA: TGTGCCAGCAGTCTCTATTGGGCCGGGGAGCTGTTTTTT. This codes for CASSLYWAGELFF.

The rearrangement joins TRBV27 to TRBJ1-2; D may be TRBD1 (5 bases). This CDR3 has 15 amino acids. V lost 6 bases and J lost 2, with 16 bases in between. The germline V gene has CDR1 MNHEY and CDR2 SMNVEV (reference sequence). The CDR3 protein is CASSPRGRENYGYTF. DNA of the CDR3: TGTGCCAGCAGCCCTAGGGGCAGGGAGAACTATGGCTACACCTTC.